This TCR beta chain was captured in a study of cytomegalovirus exposure and HLA in healthy donors. Study-level information: A preliminary data release comprised tens of millions of unique TCRs obtained from HLA-typed donors. The Caucasian-associated ancestry cluster held 65% to 85% of more than 350 genotyped donors. General observations from the study: Looking again later, the authors saw that most CMV-associated TCR beta chains seemed HLA-restricted. Prior analysis indicated that the majority of TCR beta V segments exhibited productivity approximately 87% or approximately 30% of the time.

Primers for the PCR totalled 60 Vbeta and 13 Jbeta. Profiled with immunoSEQ multiplex PCR; TCRdb holds only in-frame clones, not every one. The repertoire includes around 150,000 clones, around 79% of them detected once, and approximately 7% sits in the top ten. With regard to this clone: What it recognizes is unknown.

J gave up 3 bases and V 1 base, and 5 bases lay outside the gene matches. Per the germline V gene, CDR1 is LNHDA and CDR2 is SQIVND (reference sequence). The CDR3 consists of 16 residues. Input material: PBMCs. The clonotype originates from a male donor in good health and CMV-seropositive. The V and J genes are TRBV19 and TRBJ2-7, with 11 bases that match TRBD2. The CDR3, as DNA: TGTGCCAGTAGTATAGGGGGACTAGCGGTCTACTACGAGCAGTACTTC. Its protein is CASSIGGLAVYYEQYF.